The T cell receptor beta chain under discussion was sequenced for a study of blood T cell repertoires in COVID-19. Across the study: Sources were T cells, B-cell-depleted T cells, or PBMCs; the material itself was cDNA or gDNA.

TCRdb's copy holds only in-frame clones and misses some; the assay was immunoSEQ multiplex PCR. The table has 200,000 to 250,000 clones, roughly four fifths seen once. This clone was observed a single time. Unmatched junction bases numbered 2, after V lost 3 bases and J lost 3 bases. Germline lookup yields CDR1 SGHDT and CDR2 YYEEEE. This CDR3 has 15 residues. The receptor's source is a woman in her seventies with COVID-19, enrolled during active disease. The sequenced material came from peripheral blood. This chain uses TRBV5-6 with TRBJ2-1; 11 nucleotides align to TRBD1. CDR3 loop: CASSSDRGHYNEQFF. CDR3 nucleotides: TGTGCCAGCAGCTCGGACAGGGGGCACTACAATGAGCAGTTCTTC.